These T cell receptor beta chains were read from a single sample in a study of shared clonotypes between healthy human individuals. Profiled with immunoSEQ multiplex PCR; TCRdb holds only in-frame clones, not every one. The table has about 2.4 million clones, 93% seen once. Input material: naive CD4+ T cells from PBMCs. The receptors stem from a man aged 18 to 30 in good health. Some clones in this sample may be carry-over from other donors' samples. The conserved cysteine and the conserved F or W are not part of the CDR3 here.

j_gene | len | v_gene | CDR3aa
TRBJ1-2 | 11 | TRBV6-5 | ASSRDRAYGYT
TRBJ2-3 | 14 | TRBV4-3 | ASSQDQGEGPDTQY
TRBJ1-5 | 15 | TRBV4-3 | ASSPGQGEFGNQPQH
TRBJ1-4 | 13 | TRBV9 | ASSLRPEVNEKLF
TRBJ1-2 | 14 | TRBV5-1 | ASSLAGTVRSYGYT
TRBJ2-7 | 14 | TRBV5-1 | ASSPGRDHFSYEQY
TRBJ1-5 | 14 | TRBV6-1 | ASSERGQYSNQPQH
TRBJ1-2 | 13 | TRBV9 | ASSHTPGANYGYT
TRBJ2-5 | 13 | TRBV19 | ASSMGGPDGETQY
TRBJ1-3 | 11 | TRBV6-5 | ASSYSMGDTIY
TRBJ2-7 | 14 | TRBV9 | ASSGRGFGGFNEQY
TRBJ2-3 | 12 | TRBV11-3 | ASSFGGRTDTQY
TRBJ1-2 | 10 | TRBV29-1 | SVGQTKGGYT
TRBJ2-5 | 14 | TRBV7-9 | ASSLRLALYQETQY
TRBJ2-7 | 16 | TRBV11-2 | ASRQPGRRLAASYEQY
TRBJ2-3 | 16 | TRBV4-3 | ASSQGWTSGASTDTQY
TRBJ2-7 | 13 | TRBV2 | ASSGGLAGVYEQY
TRBJ1-2 | 11 | TRBV7-2 | ASSLSKSYGYT
TRBJ1-2 | 12 | TRBV28 | ASSLFLGQDFYT
TRBJ1-2 | 12 | TRBV6-6 | AGARGKANYGYT
TRBJ1-1 | 10 | TRBV15 | ATSGGNRAAF
TRBJ2-6 | 12 | TRBV19 | ASSWTSGANVLT
TRBJ2-1 | 14 | TRBV28 | ASKKLPGLRNNEQF
TRBJ2-1 | 13 | TRBV4-3 | ASSQHRASYNEQF
TRBJ2-2 | 15 | TRBV5-1 | ASSLGLAGVNTGELF
TRBJ2-7 | 12 | TRBV7-4 | ASSLVVFSYEQY
TRBJ1-2 | 13 | TRBV10-3 | AISESLREDYGYT
TRBJ2-3 | 14 | TRBV10-3 | AISESGLAATDTQY
TRBJ2-1 | 11 | TRBV30 | AWSSRGGNEQF
TRBJ2-5 | 9 | TRBV11-2 | ASSPEETQY
TRBJ1-5 | 11 | TRBV29-1 | SVRTGENQPQH
TRBJ2-2 | 13 | TRBV10-3 | AISETRRGTGELF
TRBJ2-1 | 14 | TRBV18 | ASSPGGPSLANEQF
TRBJ2-7 | 12 | TRBV7-9 | ASIPGTGEYEQY
TRBJ2-5 | 10 | TRBV7-2 | ASSFWQETQY
TRBJ2-5 | 13 | TRBV10-3 | AISEAGGPRETQY
TRBJ2-7 | 12 | TRBV28 | ASSLWDRLGGQY
TRBJ2-7 | 13 | TRBV5-1 | ASSLEASGALEQY
TRBJ2-2 | 15 | TRBV5-8 | ASSLYGGTGNTGELF
TRBJ2-3 | 13 | TRBV2 | ASRRAESYTDTQY
TRBJ2-1 | 11 | TRBV7-7 | ASSFTRRGEQF
TRBJ1-2 | 12 | TRBV30 | AWTQGQGAYGYT
TRBJ2-1 | 12 | TRBV6-4 | ASSRVGGYNEQF
TRBJ2-1 | 14 | TRBV5-1 | ASSLAQGLAYNEQF
TRBJ2-2 | 13 | TRBV7-9 | ASSLLSSGTGELF
TRBJ2-3 | 11 | TRBV18 | ASSPPGSDTQY
TRBJ2-2 | 13 | TRBV11-1 | ASSRGQGNTGELF
TRBJ2-2 | 14 | TRBV5-1 | ASSFRSEVNTGELF
TRBJ2-7 | 14 | TRBV18 | ASSPSLAGASYEQY
TRBJ1-5 | 17 | TRBV28 | ASSFPLQNREKGYQPQH
TRBJ2-7 | 15 | TRBV5-1 | ASSLASDRSLSYEQY
TRBJ2-1 | 19 | TRBV7-3 | ASSRGSAGGPFPSSYNEQF
TRBJ1-5 | 13 | TRBV2 | ASSETGFSNQPQH